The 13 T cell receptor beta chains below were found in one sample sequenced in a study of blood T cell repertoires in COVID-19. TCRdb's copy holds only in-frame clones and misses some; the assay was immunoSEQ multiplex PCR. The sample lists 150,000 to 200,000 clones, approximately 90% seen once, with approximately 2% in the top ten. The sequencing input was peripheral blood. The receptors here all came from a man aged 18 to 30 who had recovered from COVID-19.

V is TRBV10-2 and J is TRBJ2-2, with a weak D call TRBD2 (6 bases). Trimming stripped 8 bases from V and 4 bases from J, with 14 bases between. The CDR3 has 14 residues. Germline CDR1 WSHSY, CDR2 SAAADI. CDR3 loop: CASHFQGGTGELFF. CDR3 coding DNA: TGCGCCAGCCATTTTCAGGGAGGCACCGGGGAGCTGTTTTTT.

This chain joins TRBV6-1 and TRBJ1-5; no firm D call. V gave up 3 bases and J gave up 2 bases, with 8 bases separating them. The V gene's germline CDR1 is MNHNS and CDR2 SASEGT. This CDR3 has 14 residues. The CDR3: CASSDEYGNQPQHF. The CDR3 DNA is TGTGCCAGCAGTGATGAGTATGGCAATCAGCCCCAGCATTTT.

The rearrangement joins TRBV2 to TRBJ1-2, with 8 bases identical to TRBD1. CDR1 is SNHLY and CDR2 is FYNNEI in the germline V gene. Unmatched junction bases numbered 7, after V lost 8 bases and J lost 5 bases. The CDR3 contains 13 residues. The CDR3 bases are TGTGCCAGCCGGGGCAGGGGGCTTTATGGCTACACCTTC. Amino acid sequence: CASRGRGLYGYTF.

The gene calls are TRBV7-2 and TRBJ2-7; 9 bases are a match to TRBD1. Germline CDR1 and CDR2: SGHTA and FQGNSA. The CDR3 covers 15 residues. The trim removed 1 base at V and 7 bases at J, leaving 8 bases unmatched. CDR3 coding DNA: TGTGCCAGCAGCTTAGTACAGGGGGCGAGGACTGAGCAGTACTTC. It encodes CASSLVQGARTEQYF.

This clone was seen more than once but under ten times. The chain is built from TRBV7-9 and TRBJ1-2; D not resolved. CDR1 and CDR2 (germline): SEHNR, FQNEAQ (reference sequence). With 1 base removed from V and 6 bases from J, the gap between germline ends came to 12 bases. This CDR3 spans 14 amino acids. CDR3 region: CASSLDRGMDGYTF. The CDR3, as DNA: TGTGCCAGCAGCTTAGATCGGGGAATGGATGGCTACACCTTC.

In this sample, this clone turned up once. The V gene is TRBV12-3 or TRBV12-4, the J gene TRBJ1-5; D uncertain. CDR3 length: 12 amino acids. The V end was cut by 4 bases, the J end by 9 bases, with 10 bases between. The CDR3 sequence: CASSSGSRPQHF. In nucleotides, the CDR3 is TGTGCCAGCAGTTCCGGTTCCCGGCCCCAGCATTTT.

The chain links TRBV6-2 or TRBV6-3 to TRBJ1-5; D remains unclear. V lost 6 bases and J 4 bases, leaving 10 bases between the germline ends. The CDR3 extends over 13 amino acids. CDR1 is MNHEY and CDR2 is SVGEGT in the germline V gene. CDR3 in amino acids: CASSGRENQPQHF. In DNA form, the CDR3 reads TGTGCCAGCAGCGGACGGGAAAATCAGCCCCAGCATTTT.

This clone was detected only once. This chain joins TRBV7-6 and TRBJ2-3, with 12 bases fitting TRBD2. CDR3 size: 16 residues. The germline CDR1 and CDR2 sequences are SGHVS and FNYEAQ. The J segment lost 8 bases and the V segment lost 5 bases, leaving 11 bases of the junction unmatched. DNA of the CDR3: TGTGCCAGCAGCCTACGACTAGCGGGAGAGGGGAGTACGCAGTATTTT. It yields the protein CASSLRLAGEGSTQYF.

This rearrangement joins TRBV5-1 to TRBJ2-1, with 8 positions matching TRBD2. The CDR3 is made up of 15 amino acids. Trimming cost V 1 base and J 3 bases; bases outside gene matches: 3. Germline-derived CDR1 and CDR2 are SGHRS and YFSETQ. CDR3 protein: CASSLTGTSYNEQFF. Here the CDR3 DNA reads TGCGCCAGCAGCTTGACGGGGACTAGCTACAATGAGCAGTTCTTC.

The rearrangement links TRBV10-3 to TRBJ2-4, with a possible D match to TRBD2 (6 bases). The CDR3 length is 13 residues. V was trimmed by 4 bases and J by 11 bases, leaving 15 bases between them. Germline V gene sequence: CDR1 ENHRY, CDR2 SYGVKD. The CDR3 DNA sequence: TGTGCCATCAGTGGATTGGAGGGAGATTTTCAGTACTTC. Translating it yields CAISGLEGDFQYF.

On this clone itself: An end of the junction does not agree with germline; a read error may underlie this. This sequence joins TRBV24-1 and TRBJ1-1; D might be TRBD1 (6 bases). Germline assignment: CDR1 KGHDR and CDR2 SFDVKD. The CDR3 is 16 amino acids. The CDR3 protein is CATSDWGTNQNAEAFF. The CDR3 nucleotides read TGTGCCACCAGTGATTGGGGGACAAATCAGAACGCTGAAGCTTTCTTT.

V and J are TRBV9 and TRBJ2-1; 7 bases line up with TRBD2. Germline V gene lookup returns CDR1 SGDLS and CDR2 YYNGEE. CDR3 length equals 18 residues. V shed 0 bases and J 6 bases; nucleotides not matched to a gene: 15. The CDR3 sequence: CASSVGAGIAGFANEQFF. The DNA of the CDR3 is TGTGCCAGCAGCGTAGGGGCAGGGATAGCGGGTTTCGCCAATGAGCAGTTCTTC.

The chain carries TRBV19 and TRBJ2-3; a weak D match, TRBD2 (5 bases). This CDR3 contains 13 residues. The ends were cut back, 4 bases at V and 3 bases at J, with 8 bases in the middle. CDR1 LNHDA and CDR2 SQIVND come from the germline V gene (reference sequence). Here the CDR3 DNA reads TGTGCCAGTAGTACTACGGGGACAGATACGCAGTATTTT. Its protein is CASSTTGTDTQYF.